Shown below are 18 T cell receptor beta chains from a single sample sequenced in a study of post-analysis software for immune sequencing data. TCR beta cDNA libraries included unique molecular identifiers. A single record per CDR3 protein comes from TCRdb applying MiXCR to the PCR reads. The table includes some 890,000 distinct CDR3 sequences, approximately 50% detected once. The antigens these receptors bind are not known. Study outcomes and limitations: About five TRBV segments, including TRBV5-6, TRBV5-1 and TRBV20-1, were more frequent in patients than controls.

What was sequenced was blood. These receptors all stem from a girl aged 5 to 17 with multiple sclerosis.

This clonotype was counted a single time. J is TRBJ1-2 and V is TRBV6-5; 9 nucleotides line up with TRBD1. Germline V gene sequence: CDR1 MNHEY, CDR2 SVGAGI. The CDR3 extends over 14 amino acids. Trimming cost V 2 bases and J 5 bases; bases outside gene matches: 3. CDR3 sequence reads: CASSYATGGYGYTF. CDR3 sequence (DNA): TGTGCCAGCAGTTACGCGACAGGGGGGTATGGCTACACCTTC.

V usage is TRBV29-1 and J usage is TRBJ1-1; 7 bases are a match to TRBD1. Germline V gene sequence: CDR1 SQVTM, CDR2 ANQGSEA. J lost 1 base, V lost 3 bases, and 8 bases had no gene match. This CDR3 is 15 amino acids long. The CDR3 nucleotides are TGCAGCGTTGACCCCGACAGGGATGCGAACACTGAAGCTTTCTTT. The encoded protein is CSVDPDRDANTEAFF.

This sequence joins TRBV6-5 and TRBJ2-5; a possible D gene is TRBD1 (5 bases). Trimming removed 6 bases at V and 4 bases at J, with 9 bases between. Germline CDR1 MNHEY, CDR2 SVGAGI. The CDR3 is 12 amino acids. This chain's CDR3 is CASRDIRETQYF. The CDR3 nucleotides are TGTGCCAGCAGGGACATTCGAGAGACCCAGTACTTC.

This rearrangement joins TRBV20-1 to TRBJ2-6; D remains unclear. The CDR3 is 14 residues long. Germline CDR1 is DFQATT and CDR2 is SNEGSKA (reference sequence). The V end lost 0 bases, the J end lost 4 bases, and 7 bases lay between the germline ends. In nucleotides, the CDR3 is TGCAGTGCTAGAGATTTTGTCGGGGCCAACGTCCTGACTTTC. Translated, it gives CSARDFVGANVLTF.

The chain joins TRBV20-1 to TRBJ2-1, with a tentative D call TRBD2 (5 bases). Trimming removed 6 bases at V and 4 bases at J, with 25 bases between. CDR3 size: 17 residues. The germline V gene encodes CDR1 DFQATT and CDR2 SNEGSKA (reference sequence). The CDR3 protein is CSAEPLKRATIYNEQFF. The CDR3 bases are TGCAGTGCCGAACCACTTAAGAGGGCCACGATATACAATGAGCAGTTCTTC.

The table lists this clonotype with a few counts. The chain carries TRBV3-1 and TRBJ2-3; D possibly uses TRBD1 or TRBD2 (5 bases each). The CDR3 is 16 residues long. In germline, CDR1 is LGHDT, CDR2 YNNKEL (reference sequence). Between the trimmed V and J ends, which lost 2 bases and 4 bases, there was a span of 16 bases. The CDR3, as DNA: TGTGCCAGCAGCCAATCTGTATACGAGGGGTCAGATACGCAGTATTTT. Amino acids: CASSQSVYEGSDTQYF.

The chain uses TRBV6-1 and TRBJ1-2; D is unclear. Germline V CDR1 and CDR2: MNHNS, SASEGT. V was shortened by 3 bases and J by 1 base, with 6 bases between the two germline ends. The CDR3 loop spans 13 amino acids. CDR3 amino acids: CASSDGFNYGYTF. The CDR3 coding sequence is TGTGCCAGCAGTGACGGGTTTAACTATGGCTACACCTTC.

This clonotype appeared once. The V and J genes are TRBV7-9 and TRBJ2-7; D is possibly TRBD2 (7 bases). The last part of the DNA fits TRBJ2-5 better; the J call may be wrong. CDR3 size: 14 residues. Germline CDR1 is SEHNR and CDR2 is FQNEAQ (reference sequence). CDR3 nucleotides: TGTGCCAGCAGCTCTAGGGGGGGCGAAGAGACCCAGTACTTC. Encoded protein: CASSSRGGEETQYF.

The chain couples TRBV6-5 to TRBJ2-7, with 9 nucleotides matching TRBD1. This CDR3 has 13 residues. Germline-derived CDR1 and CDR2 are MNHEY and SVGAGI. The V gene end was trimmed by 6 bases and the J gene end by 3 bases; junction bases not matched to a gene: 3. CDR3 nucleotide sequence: TGTGCCAGCAGAAGGGGACAGGGCTACGAGCAGTACTTC. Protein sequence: CASRRGQGYEQYF.

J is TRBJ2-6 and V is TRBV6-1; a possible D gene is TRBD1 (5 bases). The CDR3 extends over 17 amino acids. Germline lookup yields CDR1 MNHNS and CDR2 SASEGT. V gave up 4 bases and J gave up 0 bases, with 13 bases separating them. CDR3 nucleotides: TGTGCCAGCAGTGGTCAGGGATCCAACTCTGGGGCCAACGTCCTGACTTTC. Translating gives CASSGQGSNSGANVLTF.

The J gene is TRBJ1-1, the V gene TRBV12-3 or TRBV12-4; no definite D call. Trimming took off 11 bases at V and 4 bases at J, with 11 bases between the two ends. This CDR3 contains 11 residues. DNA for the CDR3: TGTGCCGGCGGGAAGTCCACTGAAGCTTTCTTT. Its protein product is CAGGKSTEAFF.

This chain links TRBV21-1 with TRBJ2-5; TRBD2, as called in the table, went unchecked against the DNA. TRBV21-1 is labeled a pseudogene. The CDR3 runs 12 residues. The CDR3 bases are TGTGCCAGCAGCAAAGCGGCAGCTAGGCAGTACTTC. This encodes CASSKAAARQYF.

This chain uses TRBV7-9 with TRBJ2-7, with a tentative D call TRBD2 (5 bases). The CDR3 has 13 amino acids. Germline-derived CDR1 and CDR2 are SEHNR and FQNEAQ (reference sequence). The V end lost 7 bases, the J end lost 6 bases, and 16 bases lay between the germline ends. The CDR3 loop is CASIPSSRGEQYF. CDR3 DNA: TGTGCCAGCATCCCATCCTCCCGGGGCGAGCAGTACTTC.

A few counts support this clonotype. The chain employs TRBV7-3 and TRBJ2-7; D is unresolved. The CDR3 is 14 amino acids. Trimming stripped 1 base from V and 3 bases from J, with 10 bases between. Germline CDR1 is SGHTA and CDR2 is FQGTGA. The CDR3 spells CASSLNGQVYEQYF. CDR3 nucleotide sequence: TGTGCCAGCAGCTTAAACGGGCAGGTCTACGAGCAGTACTTC.

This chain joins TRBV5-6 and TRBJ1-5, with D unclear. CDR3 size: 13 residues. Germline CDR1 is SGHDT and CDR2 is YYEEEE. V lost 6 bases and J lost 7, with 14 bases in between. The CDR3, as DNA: TGTGCCAGCAACAATCGGGGTGGGCAGCCCCAGCATTTT. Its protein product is CASNNRGGQPQHF.

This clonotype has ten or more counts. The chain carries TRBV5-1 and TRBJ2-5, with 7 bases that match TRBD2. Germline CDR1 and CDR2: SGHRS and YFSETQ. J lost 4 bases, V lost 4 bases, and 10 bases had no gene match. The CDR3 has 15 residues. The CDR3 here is CASSRHASGGETQYF. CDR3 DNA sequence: TGCGCCAGCAGCCGACATGCTAGCGGCGGAGAGACCCAGTACTTC.

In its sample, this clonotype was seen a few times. The CDR3 nucleotides are TGTGCCAGCAGCTCTCAAACAGGGGGCTTCTATGGCTACACCTTC. Translating it yields CASSSQTGGFYGYTF. The genes are TRBV7-2 and TRBJ1-2; 9 nucleotides align to TRBD1. Per the germline V gene, CDR1 is SGHTA and CDR2 is FQGNSA. The CDR3 has 15 amino acids. V was pared by 4 bases and J by 4 bases, with 7 bases of the junction left unmatched.

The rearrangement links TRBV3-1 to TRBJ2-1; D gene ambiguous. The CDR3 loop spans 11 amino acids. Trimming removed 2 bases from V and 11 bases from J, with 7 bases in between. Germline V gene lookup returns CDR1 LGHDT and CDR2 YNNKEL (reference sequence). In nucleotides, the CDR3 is TGTGCCAGCAGCCAAAGTACTCAGCAGTTCTTC. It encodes CASSQSTQQFF.